Below, 19 T cell receptor beta chains from the same sample are listed, as sequenced in a study of shared clonotypes between healthy human individuals. The table came from immunoSEQ multiplex PCR; TCRdb's copy has only in-frame clones and leaves some out. Of hundreds of thousands of clones in the sample, around 90% are singletons; the top ten hold approximately 25%. The naive CD8 population came from CD45RO-negative cells selected for CCR7, without terminally differentiated effector memory CD45RA+ cells. The sample comprised naive CD8+ T cells sorted from blood. The receptor set was obtained from a young man in good health.

This rearrangement joins TRBV11-2 to TRBJ1-1, with unresolved D. CDR1 is SGHAT, CDR2 FQNNGV, per germline. V was shortened by 7 bases and J by 1 base, with 13 bases between the two germline ends. CDR3 length: 14 amino acids. CDR3 in amino acids: CASTKESGNTEAFF. In DNA, the CDR3 is TGTGCCAGCACCAAGGAGTCAGGGAACACTGAAGCTTTCTTT.

The chain uses TRBV27 and TRBJ1-5, with no clear D. Germline V lookup: CDR1 MNHEY, CDR2 SMNVEV (reference sequence). The V and J ends lost 3 bases and 4 bases respectively, with 10 bases between them. The CDR3 totals 14 residues. CDR3 sequence (DNA): TGTGCCAGCAGTTTCGCGAGGGAAAATCAGCCCCAGCATTTT. It codes for CASSFARENQPQHF.

CDR3 bases: TGTGCCAGCAGCTTAGTCGGGAGTCCGGACGGGGAGCTGTTTTTT. The encoded protein is CASSLVGSPDGELFF. J is TRBJ2-2 and V is TRBV7-9; maybe TRBD2 (6 bases). CDR3 length: 15 amino acids. CDR1 is SEHNR and CDR2 is FQNEAQ in the germline V gene (reference sequence). V lost 1 base and J lost 7, with 13 bases in between.

V and J are TRBV27 and TRBJ2-3; D is uncertain. Germline V gene lookup returns CDR1 MNHEY and CDR2 SMNVEV (reference sequence). CDR3 size: 13 residues. The V end was cut by 5 bases, the J end by 5 bases, with 11 bases between. CDR3 protein: CASSPLVGDTQYF. DNA of the CDR3: TGTGCCAGCAGTCCGCTCGTAGGAGATACGCAGTATTTT.

This chain connects TRBV28 to TRBJ1-1, with TRBD1 as a possible D gene (6 bases). The CDR3 length is 15 residues. Trimming removed 6 bases from V and 0 bases from J, with 14 bases in between. Germline V lookup: CDR1 MDHEN, CDR2 SYDVKM. CDR3 residues: CASSDLDSLNTEAFF. The CDR3 DNA reads TGTGCCAGCAGCGACCTGGACAGTTTGAACACTGAAGCTTTCTTT.

This clone has just one count. In DNA form, the CDR3 reads TGTGCCAGCAGCTTAGAGGGAGGGCTGGCGGGGGGAAACATTCAGTACTTC. This codes for CASSLEGGLAGGNIQYF. The chain joins TRBV7-9 to TRBJ2-4, with TRBD2 identical over 8 bases. CDR3 length: 17 residues. CDR1 is SEHNR, CDR2 FQNEAQ, per germline (reference sequence). J was trimmed by 6 bases and V by 1 base; bases with no gene match: 11.

This clone was counted once. The genes are TRBV7-9 and TRBJ1-1; 9 bases are a match to TRBD1. The CDR3 loop spans 17 amino acids. The ends lost 4 bases at V and 1 base at J; junction bases unmatched: 10. From germline, CDR1 is SEHNR and CDR2 FQNEAQ (reference sequence). CDR3 DNA sequence: TGTGCCAGCAGCTCCGGGACTTTGGGACAGGGGAACACTGAAGCTTTCTTT. Translation: CASSSGTLGQGNTEAFF.

As regards this clone: The germline gene is not matched at one end of the junction; a read error may be the cause. The J gene is TRBJ2-7, the V gene TRBV7-2, with 7 bases that match TRBD1. This CDR3 has 13 residues. Germline V gene data show CDR1 as SGHTA and CDR2 as FQGNSA. The CDR3 bases are TGTGCCAGCAGTTTAGGGGACAGCATCGAGCAGTACTTC. This translates into CASSLGDSIEQYF.

The V call is TRBV7-9, the J call TRBJ2-7, with D perhaps TRBD2 (5 bases). V dropped 7 bases and J dropped 7 bases, with 17 bases sitting between them. The germline CDR1 and CDR2 sequences are SEHNR and FQNEAQ (reference sequence). The CDR3 contains 13 residues. The CDR3 bases are TGTGCCAGCAACAGCGGACGGGTGGAAGAGCAGTACTTC. Translated, it gives CASNSGRVEEQYF.

CDR3 sequence reads: CASSSSSNTGELFF. Written as DNA, the CDR3 is TGTGCCAGCAGCTCCAGCTCGAACACCGGGGAGCTGTTTTTT. V is TRBV7-9 and J is TRBJ2-2, with D uncertain. V was trimmed by 4 bases and J by 0 bases, leaving 6 bases between them. Germline V CDR1 and CDR2: SEHNR, FQNEAQ (reference sequence). The CDR3 has 14 amino acids.

V is TRBV5-6 and J is TRBJ2-7, with 9 bases identical to TRBD2. The junction had 6 bases not matched to a gene; V was cut back by 1 base and J by 7 bases. Per the germline V gene, CDR1 is SGHDT and CDR2 is YYEEEE. The CDR3 is made up of 14 amino acids. This CDR3 reads CASSLIAGVREQYF. The CDR3 nucleotides read TGTGCCAGCAGCTTGATAGCGGGAGTGAGAGAGCAGTACTTC.

The V and J genes are TRBV7-9 and TRBJ2-7; D gene unclear. V lost 6 bases to trimming and J lost 0 bases, with 6 bases between them. The CDR3 extends over 12 amino acids. CDR1 is SEHNR and CDR2 is FQNEAQ in the germline V gene (reference sequence). The CDR3 is CASRRSSYEQYF. The CDR3 DNA reads as TGTGCCAGCAGACGTAGCTCCTACGAGCAGTACTTC.

The chain uses TRBV6-1 and TRBJ1-5; no clear D gene. Looked up from germline, CDR1 is MNHNS and CDR2 is SASEGT. The ends were cut back, 4 bases at V and 2 bases at J, with 15 bases in the middle. The CDR3 has 16 amino acids. CDR3 nucleotide sequence: TGTGCCAGCAGTGGACGTGTTCCCGGGGGCAATCAGCCCCAGCATTTT. Amino acid sequence: CASSGRVPGGNQPQHF.

This chain connects TRBV7-9 to TRBJ2-5, with 12 bases matching TRBD2. This CDR3 has 17 amino acids. Germline CDR1 and CDR2: SEHNR and FQNEAQ (reference sequence). Trimming took 5 bases from V and 2 from J; bases not matched to a gene: 9. The CDR3 here is CASSPTSGRGRQETQYF. The CDR3 DNA is TGTGCCAGCAGCCCGACTAGCGGGAGAGGGAGGCAAGAGACCCAGTACTTC.

The chain recombines TRBV7-9 with TRBJ1-1; a possible D gene is TRBD1 (6 bases). V was pared by 4 bases and J by 8 bases, with 8 bases between. This CDR3 is 11 amino acids long. Germline V lookup: CDR1 SEHNR, CDR2 FQNEAQ (reference sequence). This chain's CDR3 is CASSSGQEAFF. CDR3 coding DNA: TGTGCCAGCAGCTCGGGACAAGAAGCTTTCTTT.

The V call is TRBV9, the J call TRBJ2-7, with 7 bases lining up with TRBD2. The CDR3 is made up of 13 amino acids. Looked up from germline, CDR1 is SGDLS and CDR2 is YYNGEE. V gave up 4 bases and J gave up 4 bases; unmatched junction bases: 5. CDR3 coding DNA: TGTGCCAGCAGCCCAGAGGGAGGGTACGAGCAGTACTTC. Translating gives CASSPEGGYEQYF.

The genes are TRBV19 and TRBJ2-1, with 10 positions matching TRBD2. Trimming cost V 7 bases and J 10 bases; bases outside gene matches: 7. The V gene's germline CDR1 is LNHDA and CDR2 SQIVND (reference sequence). The CDR3 is 13 residues long. The CDR3 here is CASTIGGLAEQFF. CDR3 DNA sequence: TGTGCCAGTACCATAGGGGGACTAGCGGAGCAGTTCTTC.

The chain couples TRBV5-1 to TRBJ2-2; D remains unclear. From germline, CDR1 is SGHRS and CDR2 YFSETQ. V lost 3 bases and J 0 bases, leaving 9 bases between the germline ends. This CDR3 has 15 residues. CDR3 DNA: TGCGCCAGCAGCTCGGGTCAACCGAACACCGGGGAGCTGTTTTTT. Its translation: CASSSGQPNTGELFF. Combining the CDR3 with reference TRBV5-1 and TRBJ2-2 gives the whole variable domain KAGVTQTPRYLIKTRGQQVTLSCSPISGHRSVSWYQQTPGQGLQFLFEYFSETQRNKGNFPGRFSGRQFSNSRSEMNVSTLELGDSALYLCASSSGQPNTGELFFGEGSRLTVL.

Of note for this clone: In the same sample, other DNA sequences code for this CDR3. The chain has TRBV29-1 and TRBJ2-2; D not resolved. Germline CDR1 SQVTM, CDR2 ANQGSEA. The CDR3 spans 13 residues. V shed 4 bases and J shed 1 base, with 7 bases lying between them. The CDR3 bases are TGCAGCGTTGGAACAGTGAACACCGGGGAGCTGTTTTTT. This translates into CSVGTVNTGELFF.